Here is one T cell receptor beta chain with its context. Its target is not known. These data belong to a study of memory CD4+ T cells and cytomegalovirus serostatus. Study-wide background: Donors were healthy Belgian adults, 9 or 10 CMV seropositive and around 23 seronegative. Findings of the study overall: Each of approximately 61 CMV-associated TCRbeta sequences occurred in one to five individuals.

Single viable CD3+CD4+CD8-CD45RO+ cells were sorted as the memory CD4+ T cells. Original processing methods: Out-of-frame sequences were removed, leaving some 2 million distinct TCRbeta sequences. This table comes from immunoSEQ multiplex PCR, and its TCRdb copy is limited to in-frame clones, with some not included. That table furnishes V, J and clone size, whereas the DNA furnished D and trimming. The sample records under 55,000 clones, around four fifths being singletons. V was pared by 5 bases and J by 3 bases, with 19 bases between. This CDR3 contains 16 residues. Germline CDR1 is LNHNV and CDR2 is YYDKDF (reference sequence).

The source of this sequence is an adult in good health and CMV-seronegative. The rearrangement links TRBV15 to TRBJ2-5; unclear D gene. Specimen: memory CD4+ T cells from blood. The CDR3 is CATSPSSAPTKETQYF. CDR3 DNA: TGTGCCACCAGCCCATCCTCCGCGCCCACTAAAGAGACCCAGTACTTC.